These 4 T cell receptor beta chains originate from one sample sequenced in a study of CD8+ T cells in alopecia areata. The sequencing template was cDNA reverse transcribed from extracted RNA. Assay: immunoSEQ multiplex PCR; the TCRdb copy retains only in-frame clones and omits some. The table lists roughly 200,000 clones, 45% to 65% of them singletons. The treatment denotes: oral pan-JAK inhibitor, 5-10 mg twice daily. Sample: CD4+ T cells sorted from blood, taken at week 4, from a patient treated with tofacitinib. These receptors originate from a human donor with alopecia areata.

The chain recombines TRBV5-6 with TRBJ2-2, with D unresolved. The CDR3 covers 14 residues. V was pared by 1 base and J by 8 bases, with 12 bases between. Germline CDR1 reads SGHDT; CDR2 reads YYEEEE. This CDR3 is CASSLYGHEGELFF. The CDR3 bases are TGTGCCAGCAGCTTGTATGGTCATGAGGGGGAGCTGTTTTTT.

A word on this clone: One end of the junction does not line up with germline, which may come from a read error. The rearrangement joins TRBV2 to TRBJ2-4; D unclear. The CDR3 runs to 11 residues. Looked up from germline, CDR1 is SNHLY and CDR2 is FYNNEI. CDR3 in amino acids: CASSDEWNWDF. Written as DNA, the CDR3 is TGTGCCAGCAGTGATGAATGGAATTGGGACTTC. Together with reference TRBV2 and TRBJ2-4, the CDR3 gives the full variable domain: EPEVTQTPSHQVTQMGQEVILRCVPISNHLYFYWYRQILGQKVEFLVSFYNNEISEKSEIFDDQFSVERPDGSNFTLKIRSTKLEDSAMYFCASSDEWNWDFGAGTRLSVL.

The chain recombines TRBV30 with TRBJ1-6; 8 nucleotides align to TRBD1. Trimming at V came to 0 bases and at J to 15 bases, leaving 7 bases not matched to a gene. Germline loops: CDR1 GTSNPN, CDR2 SVGIG (reference sequence). The CDR3 contains 13 residues. The CDR3 coding sequence is TGTGCCTGGAGTGTACGGACAGGGTCGATCCTCCACTTT. It specifies CAWSVRTGSILHF.

This clone was detected a few times. The CDR3 coding sequence is TGTGCCAGCAGTGAAGGGTGGACTCGAGAAAAACTGTTTTTT. Its protein is CASSEGWTREKLFF. The V and J genes are TRBV2 and TRBJ1-4; D gene uncertain. CDR1 SNHLY and CDR2 FYNNEI come from the germline V gene. The CDR3 loop spans 14 amino acids. The V gene lost 1 base and the J gene lost 8 bases, with 11 bases spanning the gap.